What follows describes a single TCR beta chain. The data are from a study of cytomegalovirus exposure and HLA in healthy donors. The CDR3 is 16 amino acids. From germline, CDR1 is MNHEY and CDR2 SVGAGI. V lost 0 bases to trimming and J lost 5 bases, with 17 bases between them. The protocol was immunoSEQ multiplex PCR, while the TCRdb copy is restricted to in-frame clones and leaves out a portion. The sample carries roughly 190,000 clones, 86% recorded once. The source material was PBMCs. This clonotype originated in a young woman in good health and CMV-seronegative. The chain employs TRBV6-5 and TRBJ2-7; D ambiguous. The chain's CDR3 is CASSYSSSFGRNEQYF. The CDR3, as DNA: TGTGCCAGCAGTTACTCCTCCTCATTCGGCAGGAACGAGCAGTACTTC.